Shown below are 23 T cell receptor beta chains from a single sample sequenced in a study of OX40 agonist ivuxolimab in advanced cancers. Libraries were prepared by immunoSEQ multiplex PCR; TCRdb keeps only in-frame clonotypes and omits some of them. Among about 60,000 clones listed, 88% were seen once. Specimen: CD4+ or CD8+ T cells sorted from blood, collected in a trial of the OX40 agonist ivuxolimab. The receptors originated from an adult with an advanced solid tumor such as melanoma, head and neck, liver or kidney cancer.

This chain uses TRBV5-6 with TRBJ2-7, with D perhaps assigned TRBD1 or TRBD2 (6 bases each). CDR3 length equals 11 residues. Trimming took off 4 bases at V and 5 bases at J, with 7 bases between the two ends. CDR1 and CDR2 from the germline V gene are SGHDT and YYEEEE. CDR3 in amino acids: CASSRGHEQYF. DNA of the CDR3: TGTGCCAGCAGCCGGGGGCACGAGCAGTACTTC.

This CDR3 reads CASSIGGRETQYF. CDR3 in DNA: TGTGCCAGTAGTATCGGGGGACGGGAGACCCAGTACTTC. The V and J genes are TRBV19 and TRBJ2-5; D is possibly TRBD2 (6 bases). There are 13 residues in the CDR3. CDR1 LNHDA and CDR2 SQIVND come from the germline V gene (reference sequence). The V gene lost 3 bases and the J gene lost 5 bases, with 10 bases spanning the gap.

CDR3 in DNA: TGTGCCAGTAGTATCCCAGACAGGGGGATTGGTGGCTACACCTTC. This codes for CASSIPDRGIGGYTF. The chain employs TRBV19 and TRBJ1-2; 9 bases are a match to TRBD1. The germline V gene has CDR1 LNHDA and CDR2 SQIVND (reference sequence). Trimming took 3 bases from V and 7 from J; bases not matched to a gene: 9. The CDR3 is 15 residues long.

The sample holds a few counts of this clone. The CDR3 nucleotides read TGTGCCAGCAGTCCGCGAACAGGGACTGGAAACACCATATATTTT. Protein product: CASSPRTGTGNTIYF. This rearrangement joins TRBV27 to TRBJ1-3; D may be TRBD1 (6 bases). Per the germline V gene, CDR1 is MNHEY and CDR2 is SMNVEV (reference sequence). The length of the CDR3 is 15 residues. V lost 5 bases and J lost 2, with 13 bases in between.

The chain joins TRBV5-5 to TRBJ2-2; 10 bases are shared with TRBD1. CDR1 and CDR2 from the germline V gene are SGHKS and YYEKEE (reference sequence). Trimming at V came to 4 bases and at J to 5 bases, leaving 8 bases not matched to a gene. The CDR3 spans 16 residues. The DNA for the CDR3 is TGTGCCAGCAGCACCCGGGACAGGGGAGGAACCGGGGAGCTGTTTTTT. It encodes CASSTRDRGGTGELFF.

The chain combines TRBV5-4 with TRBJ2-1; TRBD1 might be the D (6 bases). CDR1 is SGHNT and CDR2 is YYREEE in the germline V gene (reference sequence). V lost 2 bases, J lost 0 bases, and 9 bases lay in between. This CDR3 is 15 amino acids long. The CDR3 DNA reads TGTGCCAGCAGCTTACCAGGGGACTCCTACAATGAGCAGTTCTTC. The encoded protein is CASSLPGDSYNEQFF.

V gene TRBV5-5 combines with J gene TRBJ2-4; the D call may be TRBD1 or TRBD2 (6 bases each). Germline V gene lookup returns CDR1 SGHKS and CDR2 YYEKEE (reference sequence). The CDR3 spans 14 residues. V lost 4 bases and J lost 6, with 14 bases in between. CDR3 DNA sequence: TGTGCCAGCAGCCCCGGGAGAGGGGGAAACATTCAGTACTTC. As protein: CASSPGRGGNIQYF.

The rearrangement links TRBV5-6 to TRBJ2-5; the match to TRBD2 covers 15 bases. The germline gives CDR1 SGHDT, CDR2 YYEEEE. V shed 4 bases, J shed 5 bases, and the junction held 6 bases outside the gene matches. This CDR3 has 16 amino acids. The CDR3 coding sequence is TGTGCCAGCAGCCTCGGACTAGCGGGAGGGTGGGAGACCCAGTACTTC. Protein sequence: CASSLGLAGGWETQYF.

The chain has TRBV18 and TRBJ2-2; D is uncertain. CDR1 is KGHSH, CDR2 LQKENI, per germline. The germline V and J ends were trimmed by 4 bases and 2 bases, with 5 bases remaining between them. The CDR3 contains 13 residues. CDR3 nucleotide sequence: TGTGCCAGCTCACGCTATAACACCGGGGAGCTGTTTTTT. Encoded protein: CASSRYNTGELFF.

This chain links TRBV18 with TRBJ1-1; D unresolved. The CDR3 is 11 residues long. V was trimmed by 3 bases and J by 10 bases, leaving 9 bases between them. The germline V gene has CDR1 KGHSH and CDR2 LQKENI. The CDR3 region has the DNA TGTGCCAGCTCACCGGGGAGAGGAGCTTTCTTT. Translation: CASSPGRGAFF.

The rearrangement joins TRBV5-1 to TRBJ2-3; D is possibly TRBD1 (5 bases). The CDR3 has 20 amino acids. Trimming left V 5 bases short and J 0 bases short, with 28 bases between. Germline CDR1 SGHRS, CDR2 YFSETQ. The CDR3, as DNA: TGCGCCAGCAGTGGGTTCCCACAGGAACACTTATTTACTAGCACAGATACGCAGTATTTT. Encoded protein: CASSGFPQEHLFTSTDTQYF.

The DNA of the CDR3 is TGTGCCAGCAGCGTCGTCCCGGGACAGGGTAGGGGCGCCAAAAACATTCAGTACTTC. Its protein product is CASSVVPGQGRGAKNIQYF. The chain employs TRBV2 and TRBJ2-4; TRBD1 agrees at 9 bases. Losses at the gene ends were 6 bases for V and 1 base for J; bases not matched to a gene: 16. Germline V gives CDR1 SNHLY, CDR2 FYNNEI. This CDR3 spans 19 amino acids.

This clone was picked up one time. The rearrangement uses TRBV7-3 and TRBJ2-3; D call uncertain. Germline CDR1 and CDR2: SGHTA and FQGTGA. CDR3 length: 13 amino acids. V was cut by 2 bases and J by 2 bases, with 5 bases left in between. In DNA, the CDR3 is TGTGCCAGCAGCTTAGGTTACACAGATACGCAGTATTTT. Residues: CASSLGYTDTQYF. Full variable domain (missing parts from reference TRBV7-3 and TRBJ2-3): GAGVSQTPSNKVTEKGKYVELRCDPISGHTALYWYRQSLGQGPEFLIYFQGTGAADDSGLPNDRFFAVRPEGSVSTLKIQRTERGDSAVYLCASSLGYTDTQYFGPGTRLTVL.

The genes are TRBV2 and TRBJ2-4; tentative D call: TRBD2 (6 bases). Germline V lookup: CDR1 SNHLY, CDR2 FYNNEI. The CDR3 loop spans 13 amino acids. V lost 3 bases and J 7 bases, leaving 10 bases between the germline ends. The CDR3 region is CASSDPGVNIQYF. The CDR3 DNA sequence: TGTGCCAGCAGTGATCCGGGGGTTAACATTCAGTACTTC.

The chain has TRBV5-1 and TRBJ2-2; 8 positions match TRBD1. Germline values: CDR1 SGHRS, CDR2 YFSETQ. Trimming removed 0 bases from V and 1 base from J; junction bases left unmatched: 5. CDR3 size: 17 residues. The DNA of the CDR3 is TGCGCCAGCAGCTTGGAACAGGGGGTATTGAACACCGGGGAGCTGTTTTTT. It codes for CASSLEQGVLNTGELFF.

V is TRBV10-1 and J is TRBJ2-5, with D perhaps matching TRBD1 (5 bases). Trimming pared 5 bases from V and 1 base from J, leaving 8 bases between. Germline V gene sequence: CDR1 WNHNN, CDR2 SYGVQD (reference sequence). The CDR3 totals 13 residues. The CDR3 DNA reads TGCGCCAGCAGTAAGGACATCCAAGAGACCCAGTACTTC. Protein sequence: CASSKDIQETQYF.

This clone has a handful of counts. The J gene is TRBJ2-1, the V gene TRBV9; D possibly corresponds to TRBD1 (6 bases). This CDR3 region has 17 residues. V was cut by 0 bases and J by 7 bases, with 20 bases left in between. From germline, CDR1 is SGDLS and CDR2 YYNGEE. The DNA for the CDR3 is TGTGCCAGCAGCGTAGGAGGGGCAGGGGAAAGGAGGAATGAGCAGTTCTTC. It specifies CASSVGGAGERRNEQFF.

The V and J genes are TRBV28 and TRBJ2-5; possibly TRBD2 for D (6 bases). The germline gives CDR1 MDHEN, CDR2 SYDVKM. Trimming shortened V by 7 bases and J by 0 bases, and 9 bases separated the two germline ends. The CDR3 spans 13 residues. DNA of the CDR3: TGTGCCAGCACGGGAGTGTACCAAGAGACCCAGTACTTC. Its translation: CASTGVYQETQYF.

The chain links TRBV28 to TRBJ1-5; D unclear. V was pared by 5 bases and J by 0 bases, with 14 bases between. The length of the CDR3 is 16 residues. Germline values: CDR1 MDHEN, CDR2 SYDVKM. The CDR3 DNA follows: TGTGCCAGCAGTGCCTATTTAGGGAATAGCAATCAGCCCCAGCATTTT. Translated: CASSAYLGNSNQPQHF.

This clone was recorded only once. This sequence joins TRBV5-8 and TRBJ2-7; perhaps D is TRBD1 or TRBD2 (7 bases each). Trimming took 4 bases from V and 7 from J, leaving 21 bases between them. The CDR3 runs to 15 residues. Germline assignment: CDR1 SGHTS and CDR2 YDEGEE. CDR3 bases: TGTGCCAGCAGCGGTGGAGCCGGCAGGGGGGGTGAGCAGTACTTC. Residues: CASSGGAGRGGEQYF.

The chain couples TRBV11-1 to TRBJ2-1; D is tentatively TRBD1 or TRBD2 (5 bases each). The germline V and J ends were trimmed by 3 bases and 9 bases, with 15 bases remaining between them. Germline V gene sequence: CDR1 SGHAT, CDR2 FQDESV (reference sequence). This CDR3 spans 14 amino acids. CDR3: CASSLWAGAGEQFF. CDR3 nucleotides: TGTGCCAGCAGCTTGTGGGCCGGGGCAGGTGAGCAGTTCTTC.

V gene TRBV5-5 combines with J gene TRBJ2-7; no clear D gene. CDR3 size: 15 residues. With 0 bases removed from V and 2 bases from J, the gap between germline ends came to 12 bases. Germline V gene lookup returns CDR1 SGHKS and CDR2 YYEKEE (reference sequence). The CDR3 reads CASSLGYDITYEQYF. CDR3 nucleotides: TGTGCCAGCAGCTTGGGTTACGACATTACCTACGAGCAGTACTTC.

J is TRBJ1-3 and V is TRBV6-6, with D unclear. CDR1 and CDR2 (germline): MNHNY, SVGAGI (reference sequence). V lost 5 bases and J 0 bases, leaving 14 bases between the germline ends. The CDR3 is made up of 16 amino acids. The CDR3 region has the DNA TGTGCCAGCAGTGCCGCGGACTGGTACTCTGGAAACACCATATATTTT. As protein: CASSAADWYSGNTIYF.